This T cell receptor beta chain was observed in a study of CD8+ T cells in alopecia areata (dated by TCRdb to 2017 to 2018). Context from the whole study: High-throughput TCRbeta sequencing was used to examine T cell clonal expansion in alopecia areata in both the C3H/HeJ mouse model and human patients. On the human side, TCRbeta sequencing was run on scalp tissue and on sorted CD4+ and CD8+ peripheral blood T cells from healthy controls and from alopecia areata patients with either patchy or totalis/universalis disease. Scalp clonality was compared among normal scalp (n=4), patchy alopecia areata scalp (n=8), and alopecia totalis/universalis scalp (n=8). The RNA source kit depended on sample type: the PAXgene miRNA kit for fixed scalp, the miRNeasy kit for PBMCs, and the RNeasy kit for mouse skin. TCRbeta CDR3 regions were amplified by immunoSEQ multiplex PCR with 35 Vbeta forward and 13 Jbeta reverse primers.

CDR1 is given as SQVTM and CDR2 as ANQGSEA, both from the germline V gene. V was cut back by 7 bases and J by 0 bases, leaving a gap of 11 bases between them. Its CDR3 holds 13 amino acids, cysteine through phenylalanine. Here the CDR3 DNA is all that survives: 39 bases in frame from base 1. Results and caveats for the whole study, not just this receptor: Higher clonality and more expanded CD8+ clones were observed in lesional scalp than in normal scalp, particularly in alopecia totalis/universalis, a finding suggestive of antigenic drive. Scalp TCR repertoire analysis is complicated because resident alphabeta T cells in normal human skin are also sequenced, whereas mouse skin is dominated by gammadelta T cells. Compared with mice, TCR sequences shared between patients were less clear, possibly partly because of HLA diversity across the patient population.

PBMCs were isolated by density centrifugation and stained for CD3, CD4 and CD8, and CD4+ and CD8+ T cells were sorted on a FACSAria. Scalp biopsies and blood samples were obtained from unaffected controls. Remarks on this clone: Its antigen is unknown. The input lacks base qualities; no much larger clone sits a single base away.

Library preparation used the immunoSEQ multiplex PCR assay. RNA was extracted from all samples and reverse transcribed into cDNA, which served as template for TCR sequencing. First-strand cDNA was synthesized with SuperScript III using a 2:1 mix of oligo-dT and random hexamers. Amplification bias was assessed with a synthetic immune receptor repertoire, and residual bias was removed computationally. Per the original workflow: Raw reads were preprocessed for error removal, and CDR3 was defined according to IMGT conventions as running from the conserved cysteine to phenylalanine. Clonality was computed by normalizing Shannon entropy by log2 of the number of productive unique TCRs and subtracting the result from 1. Scalp TCRbeta sequences were cross-referenced with sorted blood CD4 and CD8 repertoires so that the CD4 or CD8 identity of scalp clones could be inferred. Not all clones reach the TCRdb copy of this immuneACCESS table, which keeps in-frame sequences only. Checked studies attribute under half of the gap to unresolved V genes and leave the rest unexplained. That table furnishes V, J and clone size, whereas the DNA furnished D and trimming. The sample table records roughly 120,000 clones; roughly 68% of these occur just once. Together, the top ten hold around 3% of the sample.

The sequence links TRBV29-1 to TRBJ2-3, with TRBD1 as a weak D call on 5 bases. The sequence came from a human donor in good health. Sequenced sample: CD4+ T cells sorted from blood. CDR3 reads: CSAGHSSTDTQYF. The nucleotide sequence is TGCAGCGCTGGACATTCTAGCACAGATACGCAGTATTTT.